This TCR beta chain was sequenced in a study of blood T cells in healthy people across ages. It was with a sample-barcoded 5' primer and a J-beta primer mix that a second PCR of about 7 to 12 cycles was run. Every cDNA was tagged by a template-switch adaptor with 12 random nucleotides. Using its own MiXCR run on the 5' RACE reads, TCRdb lists one record per CDR3 protein. The table lists 850,000 to 1,300,000 distinct CDR3 sequences, 40% to 50% of them singletons. General study results and limits: Naive CD4+ cell counts and diversity both ran higher in long-lived than in aged donors.

Unmatched junction bases numbered 17, after V lost 4 bases and J lost 3 bases. Germline assignment: CDR1 DFQATT and CDR2 SNEGSKA (reference sequence). The CDR3 extends over 17 amino acids. This clonotype has only one observation. Its antigen is still unknown. Samples had at least 7 million PBMCs isolated from them. Per sample, no less than 5.5 micrograms of total RNA were extracted. The sequenced material came from blood. The origin of this receptor is a woman aged 55 to 70 in good health. The rearrangement joins TRBV20-1 to TRBJ2-7; 8 bases map to TRBD2. CDR3 nucleotides: TGCAGTGCTACCACCCCGGGCTCGGGGGGGAGGCTCTACGAGCAGTACTTC. It codes for CSATTPGSGGRLYEQYF.